The 19 T cell receptor beta chains below were found in one sample sequenced in a study of long-term antiretroviral therapy in people with HIV. Investigators performed immunoSEQ version v3.0 at survey level. Here immunoSEQ multiplex PCR was the method, and the copy in TCRdb shows in-frame clones only, minus some. Among roughly 19,000 clones listed, approximately 86% were seen once. The sample here was unsorted PBMCs, taken 2.1 years after starting antiretroviral therapy. Receptor source: a man aged 18 to 29 with HIV.

J is TRBJ2-3 and V is TRBV29-1, with D possibly being TRBD1 (6 bases). Trimming removed 5 bases from V and 3 bases from J, with 18 bases in between. The CDR3 runs to 15 residues. Looked up from germline, CDR1 is SQVTM and CDR2 is ANQGSEA. This CDR3 reads CSVSPADRRTDTQYF. The CDR3 bases are TGCAGCGTTTCGCCGGCGGACAGAAGAACAGATACGCAGTATTTT.

This chain uses TRBV27 with TRBJ1-1; D ambiguous. Deletions cut 5 bases from V and 0 bases from J, with 13 bases between. The CDR3 sequence is 15 residues long. Germline values: CDR1 MNHEY, CDR2 SMNVEV (reference sequence). The CDR3 nucleotides are TGTGCCAGCAGTACGATACAGACAATGAACACTGAAGCTTTCTTT. Its protein is CASSTIQTMNTEAFF.

The chain joins TRBV7-9 to TRBJ2-1; 8 bases fit TRBD1. After removal of 5 bases from V and 6 bases from J, the junction contained 9 bases not matched to a gene. CDR1 SEHNR and CDR2 FQNEAQ come from the germline V gene (reference sequence). This CDR3 spans 15 amino acids. Here the CDR3 reads CASSHLTGGSNEQFF. The CDR3 DNA reads TGTGCCAGCAGCCACCTAACAGGGGGAAGCAATGAGCAGTTCTTC.

V is TRBV7-6 and J is TRBJ1-2, with 8 bases lining up with TRBD1. This CDR3 region has 15 residues. V trimming: 4 bases; J trimming: 6 bases; junction bases outside the gene matches: 10. Germline-derived CDR1 and CDR2 are SGHVS and FNYEAQ. CDR3 sequence: CASSSPDRVINGYTF. CDR3 coding DNA: TGTGCCAGCAGCTCACCGGACAGGGTTATCAATGGCTACACCTTC.

Regarding this clone: The junction shows a germline mismatch at one end, possibly a read error. The gene calls are TRBV5-1 and TRBJ1-5; TRBD1 matches at 7 bases. Germline loops: CDR1 SGHRS, CDR2 YFSETQ. The CDR3 runs to 16 residues. The CDR3 loop reads CASSLSGDSRTSAPAF. In DNA, the CDR3 is TGCGCCAGCAGCTTGTCAGGGGACAGTCGAACATCAGCCCCAGCATTT.

The genes are TRBV18 and TRBJ2-1; D is possibly TRBD1 (5 bases). Germline values: CDR1 KGHSH, CDR2 LQKENI. The CDR3 is made up of 13 amino acids. The V end was cut by 2 bases, the J end by 3 bases, with 5 bases between. The CDR3 protein is CASSPDSYNEQFF. The CDR3 DNA sequence: TGTGCCAGCTCACCAGACAGCTACAATGAGCAGTTCTTC. Supplemented by reference TRBV18 and TRBJ2-1, the full variable domain reads NAGVMQNPRHLVRRRGQEARLRCSPMKGHSHVYWYRQLPEEGLKFMVYLQKENIIDESGMPKERFSAEFPKEGPSILRIQQVVRGDSAAYFCASSPDSYNEQFFGPGTRLTVL.

This chain connects TRBV5-1 to TRBJ1-2; TRBD1 might be the D (5 bases). This CDR3 is built from 15 residues. V lost 1 base, J lost 3 bases, and 13 bases lay in between. Germline V gene lookup returns CDR1 SGHRS and CDR2 YFSETQ. The CDR3, as DNA: TGCGCCAGCAGCTTGCTCCCGTTAGGGGACTATGGCTACACCTTC. This gives the protein CASSLLPLGDYGYTF. The whole variable domain, remainder taken from reference TRBV5-1 and TRBJ1-2, is KAGVTQTPRYLIKTRGQQVTLSCSPISGHRSVSWYQQTPGQGLQFLFEYFSETQRNKGNFPGRFSGRQFSNSRSEMNVSTLELGDSALYLCASSLLPLGDYGYTFGSGTRLTVV.

This sequence joins TRBV7-8 and TRBJ2-7, with D hard to call. The CDR3 totals 12 residues. Trimming took off 0 bases at V and 6 bases at J, with 6 bases between the two ends. In germline, CDR1 is SGHVS, CDR2 FQNEAQ. The DNA of the CDR3 is TGTGCCAGCAGCTTAGCGGCTGCCGAGCAGTACTTC. It specifies CASSLAAAEQYF.

The genes are TRBV13 and TRBJ1-1; D unresolved. Trimming stripped 6 bases from V and 11 bases from J, with 19 bases between. CDR3 length equals 13 residues. Germline CDR1 and CDR2: PRHDT and FYEKMQ (reference sequence). The CDR3 is CASSPISWAEAFF. The CDR3 DNA follows: TGTGCCAGCAGTCCCATCAGTTGGGCGGAGGCTTTCTTT. Complete variable domain (other parts from reference TRBV13 and TRBJ1-1): AAGVIQSPRHLIKEKRETATLKCYPIPRHDTVYWYQQGPGQDPQFLISFYEKMQSDKGSIPDRFSAQQFSDYHSELNMSSLELGDSALYFCASSPISWAEAFFGQGTRLTVV.

The chain has TRBV2 and TRBJ1-1; no reliable D call. The CDR3 has 12 amino acids. Germline V gene sequence: CDR1 SNHLY, CDR2 FYNNEI. The V gene lost 11 bases and the J gene lost 1 base, with 11 bases spanning the gap. The CDR3 here is CACARGNTEAFF. Written as DNA, the CDR3 is TGTGCCTGCGCCCGGGGGAACACTGAAGCTTTCTTT.

This clone was detected a few times. This chain uses TRBV28 with TRBJ2-7; tentatively, D is TRBD1 (5 bases). V was shortened by 3 bases and J by 1 base, with 7 bases between the two germline ends. Germline CDR1 and CDR2: MDHEN and SYDVKM. The CDR3 has 13 amino acids. The CDR3 spells CASSFQGSYEQYF. For the CDR3, the DNA is TGTGCCAGCAGTTTTCAGGGTTCCTACGAGCAGTACTTC.

This clone was counted only a few times. V gene TRBV7-2 combines with J gene TRBJ2-7; possible D gene TRBD2, 5 bases. Trimming shortened V by 8 bases and J by 6 bases, and 17 bases separated the two germline ends. In germline, CDR1 is SGHTA, CDR2 FQGNSA. CDR3 length: 13 residues. Here the CDR3 reads CASGRSREGEQYF. CDR3 in DNA: TGTGCCAGCGGGCGATCGCGAGAGGGCGAGCAGTACTTC.

The rearrangement links TRBV30 to TRBJ2-5, with D hard to call. Between the trimmed V and J ends, which lost 1 base and 4 bases, there was a span of 7 bases. The CDR3 runs 12 residues. Germline CDR1 GTSNPN, CDR2 SVGIG (reference sequence). The CDR3 spells CAWSGVGETQYF. CDR3 nucleotide sequence: TGTGCCTGGAGTGGTGTGGGAGAGACCCAGTACTTC.

This clone has more than one count but fewer than ten. The chain joins TRBV7-9 to TRBJ1-5, with D uncertain. CDR1 is SEHNR and CDR2 is FQNEAQ in the germline V gene (reference sequence). V was trimmed by 2 bases and J by 7 bases, leaving 9 bases between them. This CDR3 spans 13 amino acids. The CDR3 coding sequence is TGTGCCAGCAGCTTAACAGAGGGACAGCCCCAGCATTTT. Translated, it gives CASSLTEGQPQHF.

The chain links TRBV7-9 to TRBJ2-2; TRBD1 matches 7 bases. CDR3 size: 14 residues. J lost 6 bases, V lost 1 base, and 2 bases had no gene match. The germline CDR1 and CDR2 sequences are SEHNR and FQNEAQ (reference sequence). CDR3 in DNA: TGTGCCAGCAGCTTAGAGGGGGCGGCCGGGGAGCTGTTTTTT. This codes for CASSLEGAAGELFF.

The V and J genes are TRBV11-2 and TRBJ1-3, with D unclear. Per the germline V gene, CDR1 is SGHAT and CDR2 is FQNNGV. Deletions cut 0 bases from V and 9 bases from J, with 12 bases between. This CDR3 is 14 amino acids long. The CDR3 reads CASSLEGPGPTIYF. CDR3 DNA sequence: TGTGCCAGCAGCTTAGAAGGCCCGGGCCCCACCATATATTTT.

This rearrangement joins TRBV7-9 to TRBJ1-1; D not certain. The V gene's germline CDR1 is SEHNR and CDR2 FQNEAQ (reference sequence). There are 13 residues in the CDR3. Trimming took off 0 bases at V and 2 bases at J, with 4 bases between the two ends. Written as DNA, the CDR3 is TGTGCCAGCAGCTTAGCAGGAAACACTGAAGCTTTCTTT. Translating gives CASSLAGNTEAFF.

The rearrangement uses TRBV20-1 and TRBJ1-2; no clear D gene. Germline loops: CDR1 DFQATT, CDR2 SNEGSKA (reference sequence). V dropped 7 bases and J dropped 1 base, with 7 bases sitting between them. The CDR3 is made up of 11 amino acids. The CDR3 sequence is CSGGGNYGYTF. In nucleotides, the CDR3 is TGCAGTGGAGGAGGTAACTATGGCTACACCTTC.

The V and J genes are TRBV4-3 and TRBJ1-5; D unclear. Germline V lookup: CDR1 LGHNA, CDR2 YSLEER. Trimming left V 0 bases short and J 3 bases short, with 3 bases between. The length of the CDR3 is 13 residues. The CDR3 region is CASSQEVNQPQHF. The DNA of the CDR3 is TGCGCCAGCAGCCAAGAGGTCAATCAGCCCCAGCATTTT.